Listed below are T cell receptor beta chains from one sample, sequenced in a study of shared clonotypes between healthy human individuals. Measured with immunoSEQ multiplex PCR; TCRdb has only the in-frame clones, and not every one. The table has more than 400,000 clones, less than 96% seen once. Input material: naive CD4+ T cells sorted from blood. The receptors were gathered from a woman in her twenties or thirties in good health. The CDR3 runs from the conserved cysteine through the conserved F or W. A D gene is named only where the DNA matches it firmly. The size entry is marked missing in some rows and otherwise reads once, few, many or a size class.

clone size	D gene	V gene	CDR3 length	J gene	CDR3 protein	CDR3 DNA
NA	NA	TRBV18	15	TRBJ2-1	CASSPLGNSYNEQFF	TGTGCCAGCTCACCCTTAGGTAATTCCTACAATGAGCAGTTCTTC
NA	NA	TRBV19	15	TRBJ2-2	CASKRQGFWAGELFF	TGTGCCAGTAAGCGTCAGGGCTTTTGGGCCGGGGAGCTGTTTTTT
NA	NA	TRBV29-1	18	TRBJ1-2	CSVVPTRWARANFYGYTF	TGCAGCGTTGTCCCCACACGGTGGGCCAGGGCCAACTTCTATGGCTACACCTTC
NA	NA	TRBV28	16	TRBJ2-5	CASSSPSSEGRETQYF	TGTGCCAGCAGTTCCCCCTCCAGTGAGGGTCGGGAGACCCAGTACTTC
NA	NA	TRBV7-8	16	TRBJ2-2	CASSRVGQSNTGELFF	TGTGCCAGCAGCCGGGTCGGACAGTCTAACACCGGGGAGCTGTTTTTT
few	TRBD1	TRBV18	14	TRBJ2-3	CASSPGQRTDTQYF	TGTGCCAGCTCACCGGGACAGCGCACAGATACGCAGTATTTT
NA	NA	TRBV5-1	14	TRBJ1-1	CASSWEQGNTEAFF	TGCGCCAGCAGCTGGGAACAGGGTAACACTGAAGCTTTCTTT
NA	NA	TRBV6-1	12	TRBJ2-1	CASATNGNEQFF	TGTGCCAGCGCTACTAACGGCAATGAGCAGTTCTTC
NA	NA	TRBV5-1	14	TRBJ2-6	CASSLASGANVLTF	TGCGCCAGCAGCTTGGCCTCTGGGGCCAACGTCCTGACTTTC
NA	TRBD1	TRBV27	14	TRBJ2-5	CASSGTGAQETQYF	TGTGCCAGCTCCGGGACAGGGGCTCAAGAGACCCAGTACTTC
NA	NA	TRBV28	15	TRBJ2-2	CASSSVTVNTGELFF	TGTGCCAGCAGTTCAGTTACGGTGAACACCGGGGAGCTGTTTTTT